This passage covers 9 T cell receptor beta chains from one sample sequenced in a study of identical twins. From the 5' RACE reads, TCRdb called clonotypes with MiXCR, one entry per CDR3 protein. The sample includes 200,000 to 300,000 distinct CDR3 sequences, 7% of them seen just once. These sequences were also reported in another study, on yellow fever vaccine responses in identical twins.

The source material was memory (CD45RO+) T cells sorted from blood. The receptor source for this set is a woman aged 18-30 years in good health.

This clonotype was detected only a few times. The chain couples TRBV9 to TRBJ1-2; unclear D gene. The V gene's germline CDR1 is SGDLS and CDR2 YYNGEE. This CDR3 is 16 amino acids long. The V and J ends lost 4 bases and 2 bases respectively, with 18 bases between them. As DNA, the CDR3 is TGTGCCAGCAGCTCCAACCCCCGGGTCTTCAACTATGGCTACACCTTC. This codes for CASSSNPRVFNYGYTF.

The chain joins TRBV4-1 to TRBJ1-3; TRBD1 is a possible D gene (5 bases). From germline, CDR1 is MGHRA and CDR2 YSYEKL. V lost 0 bases, J lost 2 bases, and 8 bases lay in between. The CDR3 runs 15 residues. In nucleotides, the CDR3 is TGCGCCAGCAGCCAAGACAGGGCGGCTGGAAACACCATATATTTT. It specifies CASSQDRAAGNTIYF.

This clonotype was seen a few times. This chain connects TRBV20-1 to TRBJ2-6; no clear D. Germline lookup yields CDR1 DFQATT and CDR2 SNEGSKA (reference sequence). The length of the CDR3 is 17 residues. Trimming took off 1 base at V and 0 bases at J, with 13 bases between the two ends. The CDR3 DNA follows: TGCAGTGCTAGAGTTCCTACATCTAGCTCTGGGGCCAACGTCCTGACTTTC. Its translation is CSARVPTSSSGANVLTF.

This clonotype has ten or more counts. This chain connects TRBV12-3 or TRBV12-4 to TRBJ2-7; unclear D gene. V was clipped by 4 bases and J by 0 bases, with 10 bases between them. This CDR3 has 14 residues. CDR3 coding DNA: TGTGCCAGCAGTTCCTCGACACGCTCCTACGAGCAGTACTTC. It codes for CASSSSTRSYEQYF.

V and J are TRBV29-1 and TRBJ2-1; D not certain. V was pared by 2 bases and J by 9 bases, with 14 bases between. Germline values: CDR1 SQVTM, CDR2 ANQGSEA. This CDR3 has 13 amino acids. CDR3 in DNA: TGCAGCGTTGAAAGTCACGGCCCGACTGAGCAGTTCTTC. It codes for CSVESHGPTEQFF.

This chain joins TRBV18 and TRBJ1-1; D not certain. Looked up from germline, CDR1 is KGHSH and CDR2 is LQKENI. The CDR3 length is 14 residues. Trimming took off 3 bases at V and 1 base at J, with 9 bases between the two ends. CDR3 residues: CASSPGQENTEAFF. CDR3 nucleotide sequence: TGTGCCAGCTCACCCGGTCAGGAGAACACTGAAGCTTTCTTT.

This clonotype was found a few times. The V call is TRBV6-1, the J call TRBJ2-3, with TRBD2 matching over 9 bases. The germline CDR1 and CDR2 sequences are MNHNS and SASEGT. The CDR3 sequence is 15 residues long. The ends lost 8 bases at V and 4 bases at J; junction bases unmatched: 10. DNA of the CDR3: TGTGCCAGCGAAAATAGCGGGGGCGAGTCAGATACGCAGTATTTT. Translating it yields CASENSGGESDTQYF.

The table lists this clonotype with a few counts. This chain uses TRBV7-2 with TRBJ2-5; D not certain. V was clipped by 2 bases and J by 5 bases, with 9 bases between them. The CDR3 extends over 13 amino acids. From germline, CDR1 is SGHTA and CDR2 FQGNSA. CDR3 nucleotides: TGTGCCAGCAGCTTAACGTGGATTGAGACCCAGTACTTC. Amino acids: CASSLTWIETQYF.

This clonotype was detected a few times. The CDR3 bases are TGTGCCAGCAGCATACACGTTACCGGGGAGCTGTTTTTT. Protein: CASSIHVTGELFF. This chain connects TRBV2 to TRBJ2-2; D is unclear. The CDR3 totals 13 residues. The germline V gene has CDR1 SNHLY and CDR2 FYNNEI. Trimming left V 6 bases short and J 5 bases short, with 10 bases between.